Listed below are T cell receptor beta chains from one sample, sequenced in a study of spatial heterogeneity in lung cancer. MiXCR was run by TCRdb on the 5' RACE reads, yielding one entry per CDR3 protein. The sample has tens of thousands of distinct CDR3 sequences; roughly a fifth are singletons. Sequences were derived from PBMCs, sampled at follow-up. These receptors came from a male donor with early-stage non-small cell lung cancer. Each CDR3 is given with its conserved first and last residue. Each record gives: clone size, V gene, J gene, D gene, CDR3 DNA, CDR3 protein. The D gene is left open where the match is weak. Some rows have no size entry. The others give once, few or many, or a class for an expanded clone.

>few|TRBV29-1|TRBJ2-2|-
TGCAGCGTCCATAGGAACACCGGGGAGCTGTTTTTT
CSVHRNTGELFF
>-|TRBV29-1|TRBJ2-1|TRBD2
TGCAGCGTTGAAGATCCCCTAGCGGGAGGTTCGTATGAGCAGTTCTTC
CSVEDPLAGGSYEQFF
>few|TRBV14|TRBJ2-1|TRBD1
TGTGCCAGCAGCCAGAGACAGCTTATCCGGGACAGTTACAATGAGCAGTTCTTC
CASSQRQLIRDSYNEQFF
>-|TRBV20-1|TRBJ1-2|-
TGCAGTGCCGCATATGGCTACACCTTC
CSAAYGYTF
>-|TRBV29-1|TRBJ2-1|-
TGCAGCGTAGGTTACAATGAGCAGTTCTTC
CSVGYNEQFF
>-|TRBV30|TRBJ2-2|-
TGTGCCTGGAGTAGGACAGACAACACCGGGGAGCTGTTTTTT
CAWSRTDNTGELFF
>-|TRBV12-5|TRBJ2-5|TRBD1
TGTGCTAGTGGGGGCCAAGGGACAGGAAAAGAGACCCAGTACTTC
CASGGQGTGKETQYF
>-|TRBV6-1|TRBJ2-5|-
TGTGCCAGCAGCATTGCCGGGGCAGGGGTTCAAGAGACCCAGTACTTC
CASSIAGAGVQETQYF
>few|TRBV7-8|TRBJ1-2|-
TGTGCCAGCAGCTTAGCGTCGGCCTTCTATGGCTACACCTTC
CASSLASAFYGYTF
>-|TRBV3-1|TRBJ2-2|TRBD2
TGTGCCAGCAGCCAAGATTTGGGAGGGCCCGGGGAGCTGTTTTTT
CASSQDLGGPGELFF
>few|TRBV6-5|TRBJ2-3|TRBD2
TGTGCCAGCAGTTATGGTAGCGGGTTCACAGATACGCAGTATTTT
CASSYGSGFTDTQYF
>-|TRBV29-1|TRBJ1-3|-
TGCAGCGTGAGAGAACAGGCGGGAAACACCATATATTTT
CSVREQAGNTIYF
>many|TRBV7-2|TRBJ2-1|-
TGTGCCAGCAGCTTAGCGACGGGGAGCTCCTACAATGAGCAGTTCTTC
CASSLATGSSYNEQFF
>-|TRBV2|TRBJ2-3|TRBD1
TGTGCCAGCAGTGGGCCGACAGGGCGAGGGGCCACAGATACGCAGTATTTT
CASSGPTGRGATDTQYF
>few|TRBV20-1|TRBJ2-5|TRBD1
TGCAGTGCTGCTGGACAGGACCAAGAGACCCAGTACTTC
CSAAGQDQETQYF
>few|TRBV20-1|TRBJ2-7|TRBD2
TGCAGTGCCGCGACGACGGCGGGAGGTGGACCCTACGAGCAGTACTTC
CSAATTAGGGPYEQYF
>-|TRBV12-3/TRBV12-4|TRBJ1-1|TRBD1
TGTGCCAGCAGGGGACAGGGCACTGAAGCTTTCTTT
CASRGQGTEAFF
>few|TRBV20-1|TRBJ2-7|TRBD2
TGCAGTGCGCGACTAGCTTCCGAGCAGTACTTC
CSARLASEQYF
>-|TRBV29-1|TRBJ1-1|TRBD1
TGCAGCGTTGGGACAGGGTGGGCTGAAGCTTTCTTT
CSVGTGWAEAFF
>few|TRBV24-1|TRBJ2-3|TRBD1
TGTGCCACCGGGACAGGACACTCTAGCACAGATACGCAGTATTTT
CATGTGHSSTDTQYF
>few|TRBV5-1|TRBJ2-3|-
TGCGCCAGCAGCTTGGGAAGGGTAATAAACGCAGATACGCAGTATTTT
CASSLGRVINADTQYF
>many|TRBV12-3/TRBV12-4|TRBJ2-1|-
TGTGCCAGCAACACGGGAACATCGAAGTTCTTC
CASNTGTSKFF
>few|TRBV4-3|TRBJ2-3|TRBD2
TGCGCCAGCAGCCAACAGAGCGGGGGCACAGATACGCAGTATTTT
CASSQQSGGTDTQYF
>-|TRBV6-6|TRBJ1-2|-
TGTGCCAGTCAAGGCGGCAGCTATGGCTACACCTTC
CASQGGSYGYTF
>many|TRBV9|TRBJ2-1|TRBD2
TGTGCCAGCAGCGTAGGTCTTGGGATAGCGGGAGGGAATGAGCAGTTCTTC
CASSVGLGIAGGNEQFF
>-|TRBV5-1|TRBJ1-2|TRBD1
TGCGCCAGCAGCTTGGGTCAGGGGGCCGTATCGGATCCTTATGGCTACACCTTC
CASSLGQGAVSDPYGYTF
>few|TRBV9|TRBJ1-2|TRBD1
TGTGCCAGCAGTCGGACAGGGGGCGTCGATGGCTACACCTTC
CASSRTGGVDGYTF
>many|TRBV3-1|TRBJ2-5|-
TGTGCCAGCAGCCAAGAGCGGGACCAAGAGACCCAGTACTTC
CASSQERDQETQYF
>few|TRBV10-3|TRBJ1-6|TRBD1
TGTGCCATCAGTGAAGTATCCGACAGGGGGACACCCCTCCACTTT
CAISEVSDRGTPLHF
>-|TRBV30|TRBJ1-4|-
TGTGCCTGGAGTGACGCCGGGGTTCCCAATGAAAAACTGTTTTTT
CAWSDAGVPNEKLFF
>-|TRBV5-1|TRBJ1-2|-
TGCGCCAGCAGCCCGAGGGACCCTACAGTATATGGCTACACCTTC
CASSPRDPTVYGYTF
>few|TRBV7-6|TRBJ2-5|TRBD1
TGTGCCAGCAGCTCGACAGGGGCGAGCGTGACCCAGTACTTC
CASSSTGASVTQYF
>few|TRBV30|TRBJ2-3|-
TGTGCCTGGAGTATCTTTACACTCGGCCCCTCGGATACGCAGTATTTT
CAWSIFTLGPSDTQYF
>medium-sized|TRBV27|TRBJ2-1|TRBD2
TGTGCCAGCCGCTCCGGGACTAGCGGGGATCGATCGCAGTTCTTC
CASRSGTSGDRSQFF
>-|TRBV25-1|TRBJ2-3|-
TGTGCCAGCACCAATAGCGGAGGGGTAGATACGCAGTATTTT
CASTNSGGVDTQYF
>few|TRBV4-1|TRBJ2-7|-
TGCGCCAGCAGCCAGTCTGTTACAGGCCGCTACGAGCAGTACTTC
CASSQSVTGRYEQYF
>few|TRBV10-3|TRBJ1-1|-
TGTGCCATCAGTGACGGGAACACTGAAGCTTTCTTT
CAISDGNTEAFF
>few|TRBV5-1|TRBJ2-5|-
TGCGCCAGCAGCTCCCAAGGGGGACGGGAGACCCAGTACTTC
CASSSQGGRETQYF
>-|TRBV7-2|TRBJ2-7|-
TGTGCCAGCAGCTTAAATTGGGGATCCTACGAGCAGTACTTC
CASSLNWGSYEQYF
>-|TRBV7-9|TRBJ1-1|-
TGTGCCAGCAGCTTACCACAGAACACTGAAGCTTTCTTT
CASSLPQNTEAFF
>many|TRBV2|TRBJ2-5|TRBD1
TGTGCCAGCAACGGACAGGGATATACGACCCAGTACTTC
CASNGQGYTTQYF
>few|TRBV30|TRBJ2-5|-
TGTGCCTGGGTGGGGTCTGGGGAGACCCAGTACTTC
CAWVGSGETQYF
>-|TRBV14|TRBJ1-3|-
TGTGCCAGCGGGGCCTCTGGAAACACCATATATTTT
CASGASGNTIYF
>few|TRBV18|TRBJ1-4|-
TGTGCCAGCTCACCAGACAGGAATAATGAAAAACTGTTTTTT
CASSPDRNNEKLFF
>-|TRBV18|TRBJ2-5|-
TGTGCCAGCTCACCAACCCGAGGGCGAGAGACCCAGTACTTC
CASSPTRGRETQYF
>few|TRBV2|TRBJ1-5|-
TGTGCCAGCAGTGAATACCGGGACACTCAGCATTTT
CASSEYRDTQHF
>few|TRBV20-1|TRBJ1-1|-
TGCAGTGCTAGGACCAGTATGAACACTGAAGCTTTCTTT
CSARTSMNTEAFF
>few|TRBV24-1|TRBJ2-1|TRBD2
TGTGCCACCAGTGATGCTAGTGCGGGAGGATTCTACAATGAGCAGTTCTTC
CATSDASAGGFYNEQFF
>many|TRBV28|TRBJ2-7|TRBD2
TGTGCCAGCAGTTTCATATGGGGGGGGGACTCCGACTACGAGCAGTACTTC
CASSFIWGGDSDYEQYF
>few|TRBV6-5|TRBJ2-2|-
TGTGCCAGCAGTTACTCGCTCGGGGCGGGACAGAAGAACACCGGGGAGCTGTTTTTT
CASSYSLGAGQKNTGELFF
>-|TRBV5-1|TRBJ2-5|-
TGCGCCAGCAGCTTGGGACAAGTACGGACAGCCCAAGAGACCCAGTACTTC
CASSLGQVRTAQETQYF
>few|TRBV2|TRBJ2-5|-
TGTGCCAGCAGTGGAGACAGACAAGAGACCCAGTACTTC
CASSGDRQETQYF